This T cell receptor (beta chain) comes out of a study of cytotoxic CD8 clonotypes in ibrutinib-treated CLL. Genomic DNA for TCR beta libraries, around 2 micrograms, came from cryopreserved PBMCs. After removal of 5 bases from V and 5 bases from J, the junction contained 11 bases not matched to a gene. The CDR3 consists of 15 residues. Germline CDR1 SGDLS, CDR2 YYNGEE. There are a few counts of this clone. Clones were sequenced by immunoSEQ multiplex PCR, and TCRdb holds only the in-frame ones, with some missing. Among around 30,000 clones listed, 45% to 60% were seen once. This specimen was PBMCs, taken before ibrutinib treatment. This TCR derives from a human donor with chronic lymphocytic leukemia. The chain is built from TRBV9 and TRBJ2-7; 9 nucleotides match TRBD1. In DNA form, the CDR3 reads TGTGCCAGCAGTAAGTATCGGACAGGGGTAGACGAGCAGTACTTC. It is translated as CASSKYRTGVDEQYF. Together with reference TRBV9 and TRBJ2-7, the CDR3 gives the full variable domain: DSGVTQTPKHLITATGQRVTLRCSPRSGDLSVYWYQQSLDQGLQFLIQYYNGEERAKGNILERFSAQQFPDLHSELNLSSLELGDSALYFCASSKYRTGVDEQYFGPGTRLTVT.